This T cell receptor (beta chain) is drawn from a study of control samples from healthy donors and cancer patients. The data were produced by immunoSEQ multiplex PCR, yet TCRdb's version contains in-frame clones alone and is incomplete. The profile covers 57,000 or so clones, with 94% appearing a single time and around 3.7% taken by the ten largest. The receptor was isolated from a man aged 25-45 years in good health. The sample taken for sequencing was blood.

The CDR3 region is CASSLEGQIGYGYTF. Here the CDR3 DNA reads TGTGCCAGCAGCTTAGAGGGGCAAATCGGCTATGGCTACACCTTC. The rearrangement uses TRBV7-9 and TRBJ1-2; the D gene is possibly TRBD1 (5 bases). Germline CDR1 SEHNR, CDR2 FQNEAQ (reference sequence). Trimming shortened V by 1 base and J by 4 bases, and 13 bases separated the two germline ends. The CDR3 is 15 residues long.